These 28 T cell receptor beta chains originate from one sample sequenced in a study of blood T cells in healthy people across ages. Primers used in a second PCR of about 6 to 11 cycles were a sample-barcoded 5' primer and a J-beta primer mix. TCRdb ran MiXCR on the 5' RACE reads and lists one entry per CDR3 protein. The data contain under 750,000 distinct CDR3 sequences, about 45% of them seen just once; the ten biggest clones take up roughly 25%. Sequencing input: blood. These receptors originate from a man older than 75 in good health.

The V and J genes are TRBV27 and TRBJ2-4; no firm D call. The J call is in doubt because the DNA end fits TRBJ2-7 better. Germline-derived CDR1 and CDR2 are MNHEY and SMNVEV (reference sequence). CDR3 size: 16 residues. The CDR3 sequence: CASSLSGRIGFYEQYF. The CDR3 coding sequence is TGTGCCAGCAGTTTATCGGGCCGTATTGGTTTTTACGAGCAGTACTTC.

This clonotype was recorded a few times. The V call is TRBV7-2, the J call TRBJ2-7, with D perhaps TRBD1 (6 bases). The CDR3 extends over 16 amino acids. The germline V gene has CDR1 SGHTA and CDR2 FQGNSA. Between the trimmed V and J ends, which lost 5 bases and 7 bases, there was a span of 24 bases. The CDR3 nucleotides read TGTGCCAGCAGCCTCCGGAGGCAGGGGATAAACGGGGAGCAGTACTTC. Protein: CASSLRRQGINGEQYF.

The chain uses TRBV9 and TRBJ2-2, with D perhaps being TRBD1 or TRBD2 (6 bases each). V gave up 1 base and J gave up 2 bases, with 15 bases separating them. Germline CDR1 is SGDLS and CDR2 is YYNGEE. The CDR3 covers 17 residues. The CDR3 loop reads CASSVSGGGYNTGELFF. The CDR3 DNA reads TGTGCCAGCAGCGTAAGCGGAGGGGGGTACAACACCGGGGAGCTGTTTTTT.

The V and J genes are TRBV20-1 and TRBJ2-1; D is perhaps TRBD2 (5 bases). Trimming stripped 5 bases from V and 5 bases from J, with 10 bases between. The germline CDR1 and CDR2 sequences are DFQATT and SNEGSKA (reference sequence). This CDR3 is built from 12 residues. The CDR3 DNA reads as TGCAGTGCTGAACCGAGGGACAATGAGCAGTTCTTC. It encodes CSAEPRDNEQFF.

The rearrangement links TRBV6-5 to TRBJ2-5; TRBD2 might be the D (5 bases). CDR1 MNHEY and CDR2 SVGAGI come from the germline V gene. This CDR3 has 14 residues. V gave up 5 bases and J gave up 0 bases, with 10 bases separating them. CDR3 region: CASSNPGNQETQYF. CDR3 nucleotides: TGTGCCAGCAGTAACCCGGGGAACCAAGAGACCCAGTACTTC.

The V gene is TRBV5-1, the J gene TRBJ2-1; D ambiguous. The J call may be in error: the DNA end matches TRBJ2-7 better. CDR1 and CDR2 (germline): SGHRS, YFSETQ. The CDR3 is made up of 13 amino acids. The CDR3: CASGKSSYNEQYF. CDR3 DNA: TGCGCCAGCGGTAAGAGCTCCTACAATGAGCAGTACTTC.

The CDR3, as DNA: TGTGCCAGCAGCCCGAAGGGATCCTACGAGCAGTACTTC. It yields the protein CASSPKGSYEQYF. The chain combines TRBV4-2 with TRBJ2-7; no clear D gene. Looked up from germline, CDR1 is LGHNA and CDR2 is YNFKEQ. V was shortened by 4 bases and J by 1 base, with 8 bases between the two germline ends. CDR3 size: 13 residues.

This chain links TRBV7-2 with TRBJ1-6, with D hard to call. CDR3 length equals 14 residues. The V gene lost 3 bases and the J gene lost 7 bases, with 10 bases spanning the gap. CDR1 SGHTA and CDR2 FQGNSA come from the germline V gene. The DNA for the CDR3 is TGTGCCAGCAGCTTCTGGACGGGGAATTCACCCCTCCACTTT. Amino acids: CASSFWTGNSPLHF.

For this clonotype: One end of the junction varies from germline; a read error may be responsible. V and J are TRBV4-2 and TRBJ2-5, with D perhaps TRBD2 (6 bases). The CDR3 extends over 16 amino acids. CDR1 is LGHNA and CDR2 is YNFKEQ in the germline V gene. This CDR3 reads CASSQEYGIGGETLYF. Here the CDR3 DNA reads TGTGCCAGCAGCCAAGAATATGGAATTGGCGGGGAGACCCTGTACTTC.

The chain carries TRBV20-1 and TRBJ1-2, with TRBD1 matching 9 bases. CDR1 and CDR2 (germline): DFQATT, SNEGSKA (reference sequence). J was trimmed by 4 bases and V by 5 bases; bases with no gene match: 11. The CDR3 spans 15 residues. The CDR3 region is CSARSPGTGFYGYTF. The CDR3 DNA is TGCAGTGCTCGATCACCCGGGACAGGGTTCTATGGCTACACCTTC.

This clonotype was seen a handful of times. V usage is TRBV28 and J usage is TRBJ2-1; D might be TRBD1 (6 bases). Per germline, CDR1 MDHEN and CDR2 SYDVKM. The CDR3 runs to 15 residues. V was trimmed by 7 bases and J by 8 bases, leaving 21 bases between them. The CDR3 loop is CASTIRGNGHDEQFF. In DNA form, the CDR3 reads TGTGCCAGCACCATCAGGGGTAATGGTCACGATGAGCAGTTCTTC.

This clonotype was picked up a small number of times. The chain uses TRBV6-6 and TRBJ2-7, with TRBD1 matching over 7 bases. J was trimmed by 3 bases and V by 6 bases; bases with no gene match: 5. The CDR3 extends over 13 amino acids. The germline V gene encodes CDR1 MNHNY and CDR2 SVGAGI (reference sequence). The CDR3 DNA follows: TGTGCCAGCAGACGGGACAGTTACTACGAGCAGTACTTC. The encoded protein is CASRRDSYYEQYF.

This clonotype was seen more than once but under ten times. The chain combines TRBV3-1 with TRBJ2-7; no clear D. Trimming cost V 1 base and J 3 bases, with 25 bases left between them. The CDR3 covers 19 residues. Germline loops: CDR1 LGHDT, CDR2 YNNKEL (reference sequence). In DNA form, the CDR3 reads TGTGCCAGCAGCCAAGCCTCTGGGCGGCAGCCCAAAATTAACTACGAGCAGTACTTC. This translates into CASSQASGRQPKINYEQYF.

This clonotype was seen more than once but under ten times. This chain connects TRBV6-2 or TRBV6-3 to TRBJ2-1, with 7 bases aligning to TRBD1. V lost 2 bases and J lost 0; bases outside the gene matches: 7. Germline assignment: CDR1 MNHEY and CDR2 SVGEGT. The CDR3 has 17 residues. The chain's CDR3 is CASSYPTGNYSYNEQFF. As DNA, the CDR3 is TGTGCCAGCAGTTACCCGACAGGGAATTACTCCTACAATGAGCAGTTCTTC.

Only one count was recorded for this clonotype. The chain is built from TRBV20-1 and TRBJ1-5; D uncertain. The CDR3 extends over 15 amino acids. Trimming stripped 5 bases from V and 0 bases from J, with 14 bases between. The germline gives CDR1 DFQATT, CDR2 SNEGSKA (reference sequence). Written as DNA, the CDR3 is TGCAGTGCTCTTGAGCTACGCAATAGCAATCAGCCCCAGCATTTT. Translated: CSALELRNSNQPQHF.

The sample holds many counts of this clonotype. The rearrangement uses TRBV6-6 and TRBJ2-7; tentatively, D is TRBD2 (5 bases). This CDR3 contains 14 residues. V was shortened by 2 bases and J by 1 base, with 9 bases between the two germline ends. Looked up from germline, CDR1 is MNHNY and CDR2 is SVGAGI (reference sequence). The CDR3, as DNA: TGTGCCAGCAGTTACCTCGGAGGATCCTACGAGCAGTACTTC. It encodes CASSYLGGSYEQYF.

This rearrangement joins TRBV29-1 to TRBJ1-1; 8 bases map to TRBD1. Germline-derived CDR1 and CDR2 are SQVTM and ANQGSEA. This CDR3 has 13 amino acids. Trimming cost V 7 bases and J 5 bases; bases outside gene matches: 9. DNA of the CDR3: TGCAGCGGGAAACAGGGGGTAGGTACTGAAGCTTTCTTT. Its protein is CSGKQGVGTEAFF.

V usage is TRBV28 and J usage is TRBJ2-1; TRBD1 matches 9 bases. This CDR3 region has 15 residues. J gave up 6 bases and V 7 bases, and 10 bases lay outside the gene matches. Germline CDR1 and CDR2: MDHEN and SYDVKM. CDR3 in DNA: TGTGCCAGCACCATTCAGGACAGGGGTTTCAATGAGCAGTTCTTC. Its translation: CASTIQDRGFNEQFF.

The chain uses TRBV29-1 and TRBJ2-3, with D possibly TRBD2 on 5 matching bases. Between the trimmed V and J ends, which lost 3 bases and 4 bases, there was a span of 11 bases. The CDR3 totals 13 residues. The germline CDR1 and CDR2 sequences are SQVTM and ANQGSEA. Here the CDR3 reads CSVELGSSDTQYF. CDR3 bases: TGCAGCGTTGAGCTAGGGAGTTCAGATACGCAGTATTTT.

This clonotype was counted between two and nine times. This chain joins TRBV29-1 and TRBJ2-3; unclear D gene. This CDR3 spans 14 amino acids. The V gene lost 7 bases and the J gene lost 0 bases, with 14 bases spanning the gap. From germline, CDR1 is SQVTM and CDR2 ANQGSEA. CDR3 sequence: CSEGQATSTDTQYF. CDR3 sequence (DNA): TGCAGCGAGGGCCAGGCGACTAGCACAGATACGCAGTATTTT.

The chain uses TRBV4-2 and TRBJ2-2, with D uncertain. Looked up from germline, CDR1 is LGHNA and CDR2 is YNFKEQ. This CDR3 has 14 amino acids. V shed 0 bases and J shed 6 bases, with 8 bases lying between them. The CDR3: CASSQDKASGELFF. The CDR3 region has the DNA TGTGCCAGCAGCCAAGATAAGGCGTCCGGGGAGCTGTTTTTT.

CDR3 residues: CSARSPDLKNIQYF. The CDR3 DNA follows: TGCAGTGCTAGATCTCCGGATCTCAAAAACATTCAGTACTTC. The chain combines TRBV20-1 with TRBJ2-4; D not resolved. Trimming left V 2 bases short and J 3 bases short, with 11 bases between. This CDR3 has 14 amino acids. Per the germline V gene, CDR1 is DFQATT and CDR2 is SNEGSKA (reference sequence).

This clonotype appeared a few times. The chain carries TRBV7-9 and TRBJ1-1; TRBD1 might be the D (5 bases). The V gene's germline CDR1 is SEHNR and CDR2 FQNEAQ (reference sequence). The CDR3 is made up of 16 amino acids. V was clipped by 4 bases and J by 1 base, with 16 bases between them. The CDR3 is CASSSPPGPPNTEAFF. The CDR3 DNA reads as TGTGCCAGCAGCTCCCCGCCGGGACCGCCGAACACTGAAGCTTTCTTT.

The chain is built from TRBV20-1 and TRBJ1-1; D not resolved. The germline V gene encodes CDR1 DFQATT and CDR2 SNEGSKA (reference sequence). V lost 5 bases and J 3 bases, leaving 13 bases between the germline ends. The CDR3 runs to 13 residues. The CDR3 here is CSARRSEYTEAFF. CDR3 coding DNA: TGCAGTGCTCGGAGGTCGGAGTACACTGAAGCTTTCTTT.

The CDR3 DNA follows: TGTGCCAGCAGCCTGGGACAGGTTCTCTCGAATTCACCCCTCCACTTT. Protein sequence: CASSLGQVLSNSPLHF. This chain connects TRBV3-1 to TRBJ1-6; 8 bases fit TRBD1. CDR3 size: 16 residues. The trim removed 4 bases at V and 7 bases at J, leaving 9 bases unmatched. CDR1 and CDR2 (germline): LGHDT, YNNKEL (reference sequence).

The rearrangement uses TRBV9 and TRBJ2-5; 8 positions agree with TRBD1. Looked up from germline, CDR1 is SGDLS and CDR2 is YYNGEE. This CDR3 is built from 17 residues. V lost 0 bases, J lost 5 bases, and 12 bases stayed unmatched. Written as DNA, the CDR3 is TGTGCCAGCAGCGTAGTTCCCTTGGCAGGGGGCCGGGAGACCCAGTACTTC. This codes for CASSVVPLAGGRETQYF. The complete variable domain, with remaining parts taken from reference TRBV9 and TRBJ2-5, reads DSGVTQTPKHLITATGQRVTLRCSPRSGDLSVYWYQQSLDQGLQFLIQYYNGEERAKGNILERFSAQQFPDLHSELNLSSLELGDSALYFCASSVVPLAGGRETQYFGPGTRLLVL.

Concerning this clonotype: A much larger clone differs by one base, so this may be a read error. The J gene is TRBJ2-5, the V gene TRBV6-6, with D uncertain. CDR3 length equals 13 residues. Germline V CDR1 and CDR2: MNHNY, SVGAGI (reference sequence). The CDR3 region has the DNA TGTGCCGGCAGTTACGAGTTACAAGAGACCCAGTACTTC. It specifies CAGSYELQETQYF.

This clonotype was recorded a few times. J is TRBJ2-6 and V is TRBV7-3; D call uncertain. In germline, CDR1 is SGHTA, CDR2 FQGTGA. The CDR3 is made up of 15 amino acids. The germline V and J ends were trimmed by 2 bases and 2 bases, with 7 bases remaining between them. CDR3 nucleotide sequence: TGTGCCAGCAGCTTAGGGATGACTGGGGCCAACGTCCTGACTTTC. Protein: CASSLGMTGANVLTF.